This passage covers 21 T cell receptor beta chains from one sample sequenced in a study of T cell responses to AZD1222 COVID-19 vaccine. TCRdb keeps only in-frame clones here, not all; method: immunoSEQ multiplex PCR. The sample contains some 150,000 clones, approximately 85% of which appear only once. This specimen consisted of peripheral blood, obtained 28 days after the second dose of the MenACWY control vaccine. The receptors originated from an adult who received the MenACWY meningococcal vaccine as a control.

The V call is TRBV7-2, the J call TRBJ2-7; perhaps TRBD1 as D (6 bases). Deletions cut 5 bases from V and 3 bases from J, with 17 bases between. This CDR3 is 15 amino acids long. CDR1 and CDR2 (germline): SGHTA, FQGNSA. The CDR3 region is CASSRQQGGYYEQYF. DNA for the CDR3: TGTGCCAGCAGCCGCCAGCAAGGGGGATACTACGAGCAGTACTTC.

This chain connects TRBV19 to TRBJ1-4; TRBD1 is a possible D gene (6 bases). Germline V CDR1 and CDR2: LNHDA, SQIVND (reference sequence). Trimming pared 2 bases from V and 0 bases from J, leaving 7 bases between. The CDR3 spans 15 residues. The CDR3 protein is CASSIRTATNEKLFF. The CDR3 DNA reads as TGTGCCAGTAGTATAAGGACAGCAACTAATGAAAAACTGTTTTTT.

The rearrangement links TRBV27 to TRBJ1-5; possible D gene TRBD1, 5 bases. Trimming removed 2 bases from V and 6 bases from J, with 14 bases in between. Germline V lookup: CDR1 MNHEY, CDR2 SMNVEV (reference sequence). This CDR3 has 15 amino acids. In DNA form, the CDR3 reads TGTGCCAGCAGTTTAGTCGGGTCTGGGGGTCAGCCCCAGCATTTT. It translates to CASSLVGSGGQPQHF.

The rearrangement links TRBV6-2 or TRBV6-3 to TRBJ2-2, with D tentatively TRBD2 (5 bases). This CDR3 comprises 16 residues. Trimming stripped 7 bases from V and 6 bases from J, with 21 bases between. CDR1 is MNHEY, CDR2 SVGEGT, per germline. CDR3 in DNA: TGTGCCAGCATCCCCCTAAGTGGGAGTAGATCCGGGGAGCTGTTTTTT. Encoded protein: CASIPLSGSRSGELFF.

The genes are TRBV11-3 and TRBJ2-7; D perhaps matches TRBD2 (6 bases). The germline gives CDR1 SGHNT, CDR2 YENEEA. V shed 5 bases and J shed 0 bases, with 17 bases lying between them. This CDR3 has 16 amino acids. The CDR3 nucleotides are TGTGCCAGCAGCCCGCTGGGCGGGGCAAACTCCTACGAGCAGTACTTC. Translated, it gives CASSPLGGANSYEQYF.

In DNA form, the CDR3 reads TGTGCCAGCAGCTTGAAGGGAGGTGGGGCCAACGTCCTGACTTTC. Protein: CASSLKGGGANVLTF. V is TRBV7-2 and J is TRBJ2-6; TRBD2 is a possible D gene (6 bases). This CDR3 spans 15 amino acids. The V gene lost 3 bases and the J gene lost 3 bases, with 9 bases spanning the gap. Germline-derived CDR1 and CDR2 are SGHTA and FQGNSA.

This chain joins TRBV12-5 and TRBJ1-1; the match to TRBD1 covers 7 bases. The CDR3 totals 13 residues. Looked up from germline, CDR1 is LGHNT and CDR2 is FRNRAP. J gave up 8 bases and V 2 bases, and 5 bases lay outside the gene matches. The CDR3 nucleotides are TGTGCTAGTGGTTTGTCTGCAGGGGGGGAAGCTTTCTTT. Translated, it gives CASGLSAGGEAFF.

This clone was observed a handful of times. V gene TRBV19 combines with J gene TRBJ1-1, with D possibly being TRBD1 (6 bases). The V end lost 7 bases, the J end lost 3 bases, and 12 bases lay between the germline ends. Germline loops: CDR1 LNHDA, CDR2 SQIVND (reference sequence). CDR3 size: 13 residues. CDR3 sequence: CASNREGDTEAFF. CDR3 DNA: TGTGCCAGTAACAGGGAGGGAGACACTGAAGCTTTCTTT.

This chain links TRBV3-1 (or the pseudogene TRBV3-2) with TRBJ1-3, with no clear D. V gave up 3 bases and J gave up 4 bases, with 7 bases separating them. This CDR3 is 13 amino acids long. Germline V gives CDR1 LGHDT, CDR2 YNNKEL (reference sequence). As DNA, the CDR3 is TGTGCCAGCAGCCAGGTCGTCGGAAACACCATATATTTT. It specifies CASSQVVGNTIYF.

The rearrangement links TRBV5-1 to TRBJ1-1; D is unresolved. V was shortened by 2 bases and J by 0 bases, with 8 bases between the two germline ends. Germline V CDR1 and CDR2: SGHRS, YFSETQ. CDR3 length equals 14 residues. CDR3 loop: CASSFFGLNTEAFF. The CDR3 DNA sequence: TGCGCCAGCAGCTTTTTCGGCCTGAACACTGAAGCTTTCTTT.

The chain carries TRBV5-5 and TRBJ2-7, with 11 bases aligning to TRBD2. This CDR3 comprises 15 residues. The ends lost 4 bases at V and 3 bases at J; junction bases unmatched: 6. The germline CDR1 and CDR2 sequences are SGHKS and YYEKEE (reference sequence). The CDR3 nucleotides are TGTGCCAGCAGCCTGGGACTAGCGGCAGACTACGAGCAGTACTTC. Translating gives CASSLGLAADYEQYF.

The CDR3: CASSEVGQGYNEQFF. CDR3 bases: TGTGCCAGCAGTGAAGTGGGACAGGGCTACAATGAGCAGTTCTTC. The genes are TRBV6-1 and TRBJ2-1; 9 positions agree with TRBD1. The V and J ends lost 1 base and 3 bases, in that order; junction bases with no gene match: 1. Germline CDR1 reads MNHNS; CDR2 reads SASEGT. This CDR3 contains 15 residues.

The chain combines TRBV18 with TRBJ2-3, with 8 bases lining up with TRBD2. With V trimmed by 6 bases and J by 4 bases, 6 bases remained unmatched. The V gene's germline CDR1 is KGHSH and CDR2 LQKENI. This CDR3 has 14 residues. CDR3 in DNA: TGTGCCAGCTCCCAGGGACTAGTATCAGATACGCAGTATTTT. It translates to CASSQGLVSDTQYF. Filled out from reference TRBV18 and TRBJ2-3, the complete variable domain reads NAGVMQNPRHLVRRRGQEARLRCSPMKGHSHVYWYRQLPEEGLKFMVYLQKENIIDESGMPKERFSAEFPKEGPSILRIQQVVRGDSAAYFCASSQGLVSDTQYFGPGTRLTVL.

The chain combines TRBV27 with TRBJ2-2; 12 positions agree with TRBD2. The ends lost 5 bases at V and 2 bases at J; junction bases unmatched: 9. The CDR3 runs to 18 residues. The germline V gene encodes CDR1 MNHEY and CDR2 SMNVEV (reference sequence). CDR3 protein: CASSRRASGGANTGELFF. The CDR3 coding sequence is TGTGCCAGCAGTCGACGGGCTAGCGGGGGGGCTAACACCGGGGAGCTGTTTTTT.

This chain uses TRBV28 with TRBJ1-2; TRBD1 matches 9 bases. CDR1 and CDR2 from the germline V gene are MDHEN and SYDVKM. The CDR3 has 17 amino acids. V trimming: 7 bases; J trimming: 8 bases; junction bases outside the gene matches: 20. CDR3: CASTFGILGQGFQGYTF. The CDR3 DNA reads as TGTGCCAGCACCTTTGGCATCCTCGGACAGGGGTTTCAGGGCTACACCTTC.

This clone was seen only a few times. The V and J genes are TRBV27 and TRBJ2-7; the match to TRBD1 covers 9 bases. CDR1 and CDR2 (germline): MNHEY, SMNVEV (reference sequence). J gave up 2 bases and V 5 bases, and 10 bases lay outside the gene matches. The CDR3 runs 16 residues. The CDR3 nucleotides are TGTGCCAGCAGTGTTGAGGTTGGGACAGGGACCTACGAGCAGTACTTC. The encoded protein is CASSVEVGTGTYEQYF.

V gene TRBV6-2 or TRBV6-3 combines with J gene TRBJ2-7; a possible D gene is TRBD2 (5 bases). This CDR3 is built from 16 residues. Germline loops: CDR1 MNHEY, CDR2 SVGEGT. The V end lost 4 bases, the J end lost 5 bases, and 21 bases lay between the germline ends. CDR3 in amino acids: CASSSGPSGGMNEQYF. DNA for the CDR3: TGTGCCAGCAGTTCCGGACCCAGCGGTGGGATGAACGAGCAGTACTTC.

The chain has TRBV7-9 and TRBJ2-7; TRBD2 is a possible D gene (6 bases). This CDR3 is 16 amino acids long. The germline gives CDR1 SEHNR, CDR2 FQNEAQ (reference sequence). Trimming stripped 5 bases from V and 5 bases from J, with 22 bases between. The CDR3 loop reads CASSLPRTFGGNEQYF. For the CDR3, the DNA is TGTGCCAGCAGCCTCCCCCGGACCTTCGGAGGGAACGAGCAGTACTTC.

This clone was counted a single time. The chain combines TRBV5-6 with TRBJ1-4, with D perhaps TRBD1 (6 bases). Trimming removed 4 bases at V and 5 bases at J, with 15 bases between. This CDR3 has 15 amino acids. Per the germline V gene, CDR1 is SGHDT and CDR2 is YYEEEE. In nucleotides, the CDR3 is TGTGCCAGCAGCCTCGGACAGCGCGGCAATGAAAAACTGTTTTTT. Amino acid sequence: CASSLGQRGNEKLFF.

The chain recombines TRBV7-2 with TRBJ1-3; D is perhaps TRBD1 (6 bases). The CDR3 runs 15 residues. Trimming left V 3 bases short and J 3 bases short, with 12 bases between. Germline CDR1 and CDR2: SGHTA and FQGNSA. CDR3 region: CASSLGAIGGNTIYF. For the CDR3, the DNA is TGTGCCAGCAGCTTGGGGGCAATTGGTGGAAACACCATATATTTT. Full variable domain (remainder filled in from reference TRBV7-2 and TRBJ1-3): GAGVSQSPSNKVTEKGKDVELRCDPISGHTALYWYRQSLGQGLEFLIYFQGNSAPDKSGLPSDRFSAERTGGSVSTLTIQRTQQEDSAVYLCASSLGAIGGNTIYFGEGSWLTVV.

The rearrangement joins TRBV10-1 to TRBJ2-3, with 11 bases aligning to TRBD2. The length of the CDR3 is 16 residues. The V gene end was trimmed by 2 bases and the J gene end by 6 bases; junction bases not matched to a gene: 7. CDR1 is WNHNN, CDR2 SYGVQD, per germline (reference sequence). CDR3 sequence reads: CASSETTSGTGDTQYF. CDR3 nucleotides: TGCGCCAGCAGTGAGACGACTAGCGGGACCGGGGATACGCAGTATTTT.